The next 31 T cell receptor beta chains were all read from a single sample in a study of blood T cell repertoires in COVID-19. The repertoire was sequenced with immunoSEQ multiplex PCR; TCRdb's copy has only in-frame clones and lacks some. The sample lists 85,000 to 95,000 clones; about 91% were seen once. The material sequenced was peripheral blood. The receptors come from a man in his 60s with acute or convalescent COVID-19.

This clone showed up just once. The chain couples TRBV5-4 to TRBJ2-3, with 13 bases aligning to TRBD2. V dropped 2 bases and J dropped 2; count of bases not matched to a gene: 5. The CDR3 covers 17 residues. The germline gives CDR1 SGHNT, CDR2 YYREEE (reference sequence). The CDR3 sequence: CASSFPTSGGTTDTQYF. CDR3 DNA: TGTGCCAGCAGCTTTCCGACTAGCGGGGGGACCACAGATACGCAGTATTTT.

This sequence joins TRBV29-1 and TRBJ1-2; the D gene is possibly TRBD1 (6 bases). V was clipped by 6 bases and J by 0 bases, with 14 bases between them. The CDR3 is made up of 14 amino acids. Germline loops: CDR1 SQVTM, CDR2 ANQGSEA. The CDR3 DNA follows: TGCAGCGTCCCAGACAGGCTAGCTAACTATGGCTACACCTTC. The encoded protein is CSVPDRLANYGYTF.

This clone appeared a few times. This chain joins TRBV9 and TRBJ1-2, with D maybe TRBD1 (6 bases). The CDR3 is made up of 14 amino acids. Trimming took off 4 bases at V and 4 bases at J, with 14 bases between the two ends. Germline V lookup: CDR1 SGDLS, CDR2 YYNGEE. CDR3 DNA sequence: TGTGCCAGCAGCTCGGACGGGACATCCTATGGCTACACCTTC. This translates into CASSSDGTSYGYTF.

The genes are TRBV20-1 and TRBJ1-2; D not certain. V lost 5 bases and J 8 bases, leaving 12 bases between the germline ends. The CDR3 is 11 residues long. Germline V gives CDR1 DFQATT, CDR2 SNEGSKA (reference sequence). The CDR3 here is CSAGPVEGYTF. CDR3 in DNA: TGCAGTGCTGGGCCAGTCGAGGGCTACACCTTC.

The J gene is TRBJ1-1, the V gene TRBV29-1, with D unclear. Trimming left V 0 bases short and J 5 bases short, with 13 bases between. This CDR3 spans 14 amino acids. Germline values: CDR1 SQVTM, CDR2 ANQGSEA. The DNA of the CDR3 is TGCAGCGTTGAAGAGGGCACCCTACGGACTGAAGCTTTCTTT. This translates into CSVEEGTLRTEAFF. Filled out from reference TRBV29-1 and TRBJ1-1, the complete variable domain reads SAVISQKPSRDICQRGTSLTIQCQVDSQVTMMFWYRQQPGQSLTLIATANQGSEATYESGFVIDKFPISRPNLTFSTLTVSNMSPEDSSIYLCSVEEGTLRTEAFFGQGTRLTVV.

The chain is built from TRBV5-1 and TRBJ2-1, with 10 bases fitting TRBD2. The CDR3 runs 15 residues. Germline V gives CDR1 SGHRS, CDR2 YFSETQ. With 0 bases clipped from V and 9 bases from J, the junction kept 6 bases outside the gene matches. CDR3 bases: TGCGCCAGCAGCTTGGATCTAGCGGGAGTATCTGAGCAGTTCTTC. This codes for CASSLDLAGVSEQFF. Full variable domain (rest looked up from reference TRBV5-1 and TRBJ2-1): KAGVTQTPRYLIKTRGQQVTLSCSPISGHRSVSWYQQTPGQGLQFLFEYFSETQRNKGNFPGRFSGRQFSNSRSEMNVSTLELGDSALYLCASSLDLAGVSEQFFGPGTRLTVL.

The V gene is TRBV6-1, the J gene TRBJ1-4; TRBD1 is a possible D gene (6 bases). CDR3 length: 18 amino acids. V was trimmed by 1 base and J by 0 bases, leaving 15 bases between them. CDR1 and CDR2 from the germline V gene are MNHNS and SASEGT. The DNA for the CDR3 is TGTGCCAGCAGTGAAGTCTGGCAGGGGACCGCAACTAATGAAAAACTGTTTTTT. Its translation: CASSEVWQGTATNEKLFF.

This sequence joins TRBV6-6 and TRBJ1-1; D gene ambiguous. Looked up from germline, CDR1 is MNHNY and CDR2 is SVGAGI (reference sequence). This CDR3 is 14 amino acids long. Trimming shortened V by 5 bases and J by 5 bases, and 15 bases separated the two germline ends. In nucleotides, the CDR3 is TGTGCCAGCAGTCCCTCACCGCCGGGGACTGAAGCTTTCTTT. Protein product: CASSPSPPGTEAFF.

The chain joins TRBV9 to TRBJ2-1, with no clear D. The V end was cut by 3 bases, the J end by 7 bases, with 8 bases between. Germline V lookup: CDR1 SGDLS, CDR2 YYNGEE. The length of the CDR3 is 12 residues. The CDR3 bases are TGTGCCAGCAGCGGGCCGATTAATGAGCAGTTCTTC. This translates into CASSGPINEQFF.

The chain links TRBV5-1 to TRBJ2-1; 9 bases match TRBD1. The CDR3 length is 15 residues. Germline assignment: CDR1 SGHRS and CDR2 YFSETQ. V was clipped by 4 bases and J by 2 bases; unmatched bases: 4. Here the CDR3 reads CASSRTGDTYNEQFF. CDR3 DNA: TGCGCCAGCAGCAGGACAGGGGATACCTACAATGAGCAGTTCTTC.

The V gene is TRBV27, the J gene TRBJ2-1; 8 bases map to TRBD2. With V trimmed by 2 bases and J by 9 bases, 6 bases remained unmatched. Germline lookup yields CDR1 MNHEY and CDR2 SMNVEV (reference sequence). This CDR3 contains 14 residues. CDR3 amino acids: CASSLAGGGLEQFF. For the CDR3, the DNA is TGTGCCAGCAGTTTAGCGGGGGGTGGCCTTGAGCAGTTCTTC.

The chain has TRBV24-1 and TRBJ2-1; D gene ambiguous. The CDR3 loop spans 14 amino acids. Trimming shortened V by 3 bases and J by 4 bases, and 9 bases separated the two germline ends. CDR1 is KGHDR, CDR2 SFDVKD, per germline. CDR3 region: CATSDGGFYNEQFF. CDR3 nucleotides: TGTGCCACCAGTGATGGTGGCTTTTACAATGAGCAGTTCTTC.

In nucleotides, the CDR3 is TGTGCCAGCAGTAACGAGAAGGGACTACGAGATACGCAGTATTTT. Translation: CASSNEKGLRDTQYF. V gene TRBV2 combines with J gene TRBJ2-3; TRBD2 matches at 7 bases. This CDR3 is 15 amino acids long. The ends lost 5 bases at V and 5 bases at J; junction bases unmatched: 10. Germline CDR1 reads SNHLY; CDR2 reads FYNNEI.

This chain connects TRBV3-1 (or the pseudogene TRBV3-2) to TRBJ2-1; D remains ambiguous. This CDR3 has 15 residues. V lost 1 base to trimming and J lost 2 bases, with 9 bases between them. Germline assignment: CDR1 LGHDT and CDR2 YNNKEL (reference sequence). The CDR3 reads CASSQVSGPYNEQFF. In nucleotides, the CDR3 is TGTGCCAGCAGCCAAGTTTCCGGTCCCTACAATGAGCAGTTCTTC.

The chain combines TRBV19 with TRBJ2-7; 11 bases fit TRBD2. This CDR3 spans 16 amino acids. Germline-derived CDR1 and CDR2 are LNHDA and SQIVND (reference sequence). V shed 7 bases and J 10 bases; nucleotides not matched to a gene: 18. CDR3 sequence reads: CASIPSGTSGTAGQYF. Here the CDR3 DNA reads TGTGCCAGTATCCCCTCTGGGACTAGCGGAACGGCCGGACAGTACTTC.

The V and J genes are TRBV9 and TRBJ2-5; D unresolved. Germline-derived CDR1 and CDR2 are SGDLS and YYNGEE. V shed 0 bases and J shed 3 bases, with 12 bases lying between them. This CDR3 comprises 15 residues. This CDR3 reads CASSVDSPTKETQYF. The CDR3 region has the DNA TGTGCCAGCAGCGTAGATTCCCCTACGAAAGAGACCCAGTACTTC.

The chain couples TRBV3-1 (or the pseudogene TRBV3-2) to TRBJ1-1; maybe TRBD1 (5 bases). Germline V CDR1 and CDR2: LGHDT, YNNKEL (reference sequence). The CDR3 contains 15 residues. Trimming removed 1 base at V and 3 bases at J, with 12 bases between. As DNA, the CDR3 is TGTGCCAGCAGCCAAGCTCAGGGTTGGGACACTGAAGCTTTCTTT. It is translated as CASSQAQGWDTEAFF.

As concerns this clone: The same CDR3 is also encoded by other DNA sequences in this sample. The rearrangement links TRBV5-1 to TRBJ2-6; D gene ambiguous. Germline V gene sequence: CDR1 SGHRS, CDR2 YFSETQ. Trimming cost V 1 base and J 0 bases, with 5 bases left between them. CDR3 length: 15 residues. The CDR3 protein is CASSLSSSGANVLTF. The CDR3 region has the DNA TGCGCCAGCAGCTTGTCGAGCTCTGGGGCCAACGTCCTGACTTTC.

This chain joins TRBV6-6 and TRBJ2-4, with D hard to call. Germline V lookup: CDR1 MNHNY, CDR2 SVGAGI (reference sequence). Trimming pared 6 bases from V and 5 bases from J, leaving 11 bases between. The CDR3 runs 13 residues. CDR3 coding DNA: TGTGCCAGCAGCCCTCCCGGAGAAAACATTCAGTACTTC. This gives the protein CASSPPGENIQYF.

The rearrangement joins TRBV24-1 to TRBJ2-3; 11 positions match TRBD2. Germline trimming cut 3 bases from V and 5 bases from J; bases unmatched to any gene: 12. The CDR3 has 18 residues. Germline V lookup: CDR1 KGHDR, CDR2 SFDVKD. The CDR3 nucleotides are TGTGCCACCAGTGATCACCCCGAGATAGCGGGGGGGAAAGATACGCAGTATTTT. Protein product: CATSDHPEIAGGKDTQYF.

This clone was recorded once. J is TRBJ2-2 and V is TRBV9; D unresolved. Germline assignment: CDR1 SGDLS and CDR2 YYNGEE. V lost 7 bases, J lost 1 base, and 14 bases lay in between. CDR3 length equals 15 residues. The DNA for the CDR3 is TGTGCCAGCTCTTGGGCGTCAGGGAACACCGGGGAGCTGTTTTTT. Translating it yields CASSWASGNTGELFF.

About this clone itself: A junction end diverges from the germline sequence, so it may reflect a read error. The chain is built from TRBV6-6 and TRBJ2-5; maybe TRBD1 (5 bases). The germline V gene has CDR1 MNHNY and CDR2 SVGAGI (reference sequence). The CDR3 extends over 12 amino acids. The chain's CDR3 is CASSPTRWGANF. The CDR3 bases are TGTGCCAGCAGCCCGACGAGATGGGGCGCGAACTTC.

This clone was recorded only once. This chain connects TRBV19 to TRBJ1-2; maybe TRBD1 (5 bases). The CDR3 contains 16 residues. Germline V gene data show CDR1 as LNHDA and CDR2 as SQIVND (reference sequence). V was trimmed by 1 base and J by 4 bases, leaving 16 bases between them. The DNA of the CDR3 is TGTGCCAGTAGTATAGTACCCGGACAAGCTCCCTATGGCTACACCTTC. This encodes CASSIVPGQAPYGYTF. Using reference TRBV19 and TRBJ1-2 for the parts outside the CDR3, the full variable domain is DGGITQSPKYLFRKEGQNVTLSCEQNLNHDAMYWYRQDPGQGLRLIYYSQIVNDFQKGDIAEGYSVSREKKESFPLTVTSAQKNPTAFYLCASSIVPGQAPYGYTFGSGTRLTVV.

J is TRBJ1-4 and V is TRBV5-5, with TRBD1 as a possible D gene (6 bases). Trimming removed 4 bases at V and 4 bases at J, with 14 bases between. The CDR3 runs to 15 residues. Germline loops: CDR1 SGHKS, CDR2 YYEKEE (reference sequence). As DNA, the CDR3 is TGTGCCAGCAGCGATTCAGGGGCGCTTAATGAAAAACTGTTTTTT. It specifies CASSDSGALNEKLFF.

The chain links TRBV5-1 to TRBJ2-1, with a tentative D call TRBD1 (5 bases). CDR1 and CDR2 (germline): SGHRS, YFSETQ. This CDR3 region has 16 residues. V was shortened by 0 bases and J by 0 bases, with 10 bases between the two germline ends. DNA of the CDR3: TGCGCCAGCAGCTTGGAGGGGTTACGCTCCTACAATGAGCAGTTCTTC. It yields the protein CASSLEGLRSYNEQFF.

The chain is built from TRBV24-1 and TRBJ2-3, with 10 bases identical to TRBD1. V trimming: 7 bases; J trimming: 6 bases; junction bases outside the gene matches: 12. The CDR3 length is 16 residues. Germline V gene lookup returns CDR1 KGHDR and CDR2 SFDVKD. CDR3 in DNA: TGTGCCACCAGACGGGACAGGGGAGGCCCGATCGATACGCAGTATTTT. Translated, it gives CATRRDRGGPIDTQYF.

The chain couples TRBV7-3 to TRBJ2-2; D uncertain. The CDR3 runs to 12 residues. In germline, CDR1 is SGHTA, CDR2 FQGTGA. Trimming removed 2 bases at V and 7 bases at J, with 5 bases between. CDR3 sequence reads: CASSLGSGELFF. As DNA, the CDR3 is TGTGCCAGCAGCTTAGGCAGCGGGGAGCTGTTTTTT.

The chain carries TRBV2 and TRBJ2-1; 12 positions match TRBD2. Germline V gene data show CDR1 as SNHLY and CDR2 as FYNNEI. The CDR3 contains 15 residues. J lost 2 bases, V lost 4 bases, and 0 bases had no gene match. The CDR3 reads CASSGTSGTYNEQFF. The CDR3, as DNA: TGTGCCAGCAGTGGGACTAGCGGGACCTACAATGAGCAGTTCTTC.

V usage is TRBV5-4 and J usage is TRBJ2-7; possibly TRBD1 for D (5 bases). The germline V gene encodes CDR1 SGHNT and CDR2 YYREEE (reference sequence). The CDR3 has 14 residues. The V end was cut by 0 bases, the J end by 5 bases, with 12 bases between. CDR3 nucleotide sequence: TGTGCCAGCAGCTTGGAGGCAGGGTCCCACGAGCAGTACTTC. Its protein is CASSLEAGSHEQYF.

In DNA form, the CDR3 reads TGTGCCAGCAATACAGGGGGGTTTTCTAACTATGGCTACACCTTC. Protein: CASNTGGFSNYGYTF. This sequence joins TRBV2 and TRBJ1-2; TRBD1 matches 8 bases. The V gene's germline CDR1 is SNHLY and CDR2 FYNNEI. Trimming removed 7 bases from V and 0 bases from J; junction bases left unmatched: 7. The CDR3 loop spans 15 amino acids.

The chain couples TRBV5-1 to TRBJ2-3, with D perhaps TRBD1 (5 bases). Germline V lookup: CDR1 SGHRS, CDR2 YFSETQ. The CDR3 runs 13 residues. The V end was cut by 3 bases, the J end by 2 bases, with 7 bases between. The CDR3, as DNA: TGCGCCAGCAGCTCCAGGGACACAGATACGCAGTATTTT. This codes for CASSSRDTDTQYF.